A selection of T cell receptor beta chains follows, all from one sample in a study of shared clonotypes between healthy human individuals. The protocol was immunoSEQ multiplex PCR, while the TCRdb copy is restricted to in-frame clones and leaves out a portion. The repertoire consists of 2 million to 2.5 million clones, with about 93% occurring once and the leading ten covering more than 1.5%. Sequencing used naive CD8+ T cells from PBMCs. Source of these receptors: a man between 18 and 29 years old in good health. Some clones in this sample may be carry-over from other donors' samples. Both conserved end residues are part of each CDR3. D genes are given only for firm matches. Only some rows state a clone size, as once, few, many or a class for expanded clones.

CDR3	DNA	J	V	D	size
CASSPLPGVRYEQYF	TGTGCCAGCAGCCCGCTTCCGGGAGTTAGGTACGAGCAGTACTTC	TRBJ2-7	TRBV5-4	-	-
CASSLGAAAGSGNTIYF	TGTGCCAGCAGCTTAGGGGCGGCGGCCGGCTCTGGAAACACCATATATTTT	TRBJ1-3	TRBV7-8	-	few
CASILQGGTEAFF	TGTGCCAGTATCCTACAGGGGGGCACTGAAGCTTTCTTT	TRBJ1-1	TRBV19	TRBD1	-
CASSLGQGNEQYF	TGTGCCAGCAGCTTAGGACAGGGGAACGAGCAGTACTTC	TRBJ2-7	TRBV7-9	TRBD1	once
CAISDLGSNQPQHF	TGTGCCATCAGTGACCTCGGAAGTAATCAGCCCCAGCATTTT	TRBJ1-5	TRBV10-3	-	-
CASSRDKVRYGNTIYF	TGTGCCAGCAGCCGAGACAAGGTTCGGTATGGAAACACCATATATTTT	TRBJ1-3	TRBV28	-	-
CSVVGGIGNSYNEQFF	TGCAGCGTCGTAGGTGGTATTGGGAACTCCTACAATGAGCAGTTCTTC	TRBJ2-1	TRBV29-1	-	-
CASSFSGRATRGTQYF	TGTGCCAGCAGCTTCAGCGGGAGGGCCACAAGAGGGACCCAGTACTTC	TRBJ2-5	TRBV7-2	TRBD2	-
CASSLFLGDTYEQYF	TGTGCCAGCAGCTTATTCTTGGGGGACACCTACGAGCAGTACTTC	TRBJ2-7	TRBV7-3	-	-
CASSATQREAYEQYF	TGTGCCAGCAGTGCCACCCAGCGGGAGGCCTACGAGCAGTACTTC	TRBJ2-7	TRBV2	TRBD2	-
CASSSGGGTSGGEQYF	TGTGCCAGCAGCTCCGGGGGCGGGACTAGCGGTGGCGAGCAGTACTTC	TRBJ2-7	TRBV9	TRBD2	-
CASSLTRGSTDTQYF	TGTGCCAGCAGTTTAACCCGGGGGTCCACAGATACGCAGTATTTT	TRBJ2-3	TRBV27	-	once
CASSISGTGNHEQYF	TGTGCCAGCAGCATCTCCGGGACAGGGAATCACGAGCAGTACTTC	TRBJ2-7	TRBV6-5	TRBD1	-
CASSREDREYDGSNQPQHF	TGTGCCAGTAGTCGTGAGGACAGGGAGTATGACGGGAGCAATCAGCCCCAGCATTTT	TRBJ1-5	TRBV19	TRBD1	-
CASSASTGEVSTEAFF	TGTGCCAGCAGTGCATCCACGGGGGAGGTTAGCACTGAAGCTTTCTTT	TRBJ1-1	TRBV27	-	-
CASSLISSSYEQYF	TGTGCCAGCAGTTTAATTTCAAGCTCCTACGAGCAGTACTTC	TRBJ2-7	TRBV27	-	-
CASSVAGRQSSYNEQFF	TGTGCCAGCAGCGTAGCTGGCAGACAGAGCTCCTACAATGAGCAGTTCTTC	TRBJ2-1	TRBV9	-	-
CASSDPSGSSYNEQFF	TGTGCCAGCAGTGATCCTAGCGGGAGCTCCTACAATGAGCAGTTCTTC	TRBJ2-1	TRBV6-1	TRBD2	-
CASSLDTQYF	TGTGCCAGCTCATTGGATACGCAGTATTTT	TRBJ2-3	TRBV6-1	-	-
CASSPHPGTGELFF	TGTGCCAGCAGCCCCCACCCTGGCACCGGGGAGCTGTTTTTT	TRBJ2-2	TRBV14	-	-
CASSDGTGGAPSGELFF	TGTGCCAGCAGCGACGGGACAGGGGGGGCCCCCTCCGGGGAGCTGTTTTTT	TRBJ2-2	TRBV9	TRBD1	-
CASTSLGEPTEAFF	TGTGCCAGCACTTCTTTGGGCGAGCCCACTGAAGCTTTCTTT	TRBJ1-1	TRBV27	-	-
CAWDGGGEQYF	TGTGCTTGGGACGGTGGGGGGGAGCAGTACTTC	TRBJ2-7	TRBV30	-	-
CASSLASYEQYF	TGCGCCAGCAGCTTAGCTTCCTACGAGCAGTACTTC	TRBJ2-7	TRBV5-1	-	-
CAIQYPILNNEQFF	TGTGCCATCCAATACCCGATATTAAACAATGAGCAGTTCTTC	TRBJ2-1	TRBV6-1	-	once
CASSLWASGGQETQYF	TGTGCCAGCAGCTTATGGGCTAGCGGGGGCCAAGAGACCCAGTACTTC	TRBJ2-5	TRBV7-6	TRBD2	-
CASSLDLSASTDTQYF	TGTGCCAGCAGCTTGGATCTAAGCGCTAGCACAGATACGCAGTATTTT	TRBJ2-3	TRBV5-6	-	once
CASSFAGFGNTIYF	TGTGCCAGCAGCTTTGCGGGGTTCGGAAACACCATATATTTT	TRBJ1-3	TRBV11-1	-	-
CASSKTGANEKLFF	TGTGCCAGCAGTAAGACAGGGGCTAATGAAAAACTGTTTTTT	TRBJ1-4	TRBV6-6	TRBD1	few
CSVTGENTGELFF	TGCAGCGTTACAGGGGAGAACACCGGGGAGCTGTTTTTT	TRBJ2-2	TRBV29-1	TRBD1	-
CASSSSSGQISYEQYF	TGTGCCAGCAGCTCTTCTTCGGGACAAATCTCCTACGAGCAGTACTTC	TRBJ2-7	TRBV27	-	-
CASSLHEQYF	TGTGCCAGCAGTCTCCACGAGCAGTACTTC	TRBJ2-7	TRBV25-1	-	-
CASSVYTRAGELFF	TGTGCCAGCAGCGTGTACACTAGGGCCGGGGAGCTGTTTTTT	TRBJ2-2	TRBV9	-	-
CAINEDRGHSYEQYF	TGTGCCATCAACGAGGACAGGGGGCACTCCTACGAGCAGTACTTC	TRBJ2-7	TRBV10-3	TRBD1	-
CASSLIRGRRNEQFF	TGTGCCAGCAGCTTAATCCGGGGAAGAAGGAATGAGCAGTTCTTC	TRBJ2-1	TRBV7-3	-	once
CASIIGGLAGPNEQFF	TGTGCCAGCATCATTGGGGGACTAGCGGGGCCCAATGAGCAGTTCTTC	TRBJ2-1	TRBV7-9	TRBD2	once
CASNRVSSRREANVLTF	TGCGCCAGTAATCGGGTCTCAAGCCGGCGAGAGGCCAACGTCCTGACTTTC	TRBJ2-6	TRBV5-1	-	-
CASSGWGTGVSTGELFF	TGCGCCAGCAGCGGTTGGGGGACAGGGGTCAGCACCGGGGAGCTGTTTTTT	TRBJ2-2	TRBV5-1	TRBD1	-
CASSDGDEQFF	TGTGCCAGCAGCGACGGCGATGAGCAGTTCTTC	TRBJ2-1	TRBV7-9	-	-
CASSQGTGREQYF	TGCGCCAGCAGCCAAGGAACAGGGCGCGAGCAGTACTTC	TRBJ2-7	TRBV4-1	-	-